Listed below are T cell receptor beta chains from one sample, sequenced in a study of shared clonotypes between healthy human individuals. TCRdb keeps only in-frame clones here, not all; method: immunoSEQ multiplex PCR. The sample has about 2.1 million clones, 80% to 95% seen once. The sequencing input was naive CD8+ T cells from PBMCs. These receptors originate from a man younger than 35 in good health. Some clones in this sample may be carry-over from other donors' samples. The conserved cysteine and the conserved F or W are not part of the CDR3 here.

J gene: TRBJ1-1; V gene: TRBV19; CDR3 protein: ASSIGVMNTEAF
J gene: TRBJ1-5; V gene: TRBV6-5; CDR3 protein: ASSYSLYQPQH
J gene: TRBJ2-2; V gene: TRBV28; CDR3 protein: ASTDSTNTGELF
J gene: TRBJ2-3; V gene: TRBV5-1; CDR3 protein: ASSFDRTGDTDTQY
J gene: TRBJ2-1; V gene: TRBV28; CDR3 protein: ASSLMREANEQF
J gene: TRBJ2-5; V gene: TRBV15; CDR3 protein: ATSRDWDDRLAGETQY
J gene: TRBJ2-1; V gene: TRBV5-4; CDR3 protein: ASSKLAGASDEQF
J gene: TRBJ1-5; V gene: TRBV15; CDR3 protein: ATSSWDTWGSNQPQH
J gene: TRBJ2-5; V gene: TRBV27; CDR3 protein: ASSPRLAGIVENQY
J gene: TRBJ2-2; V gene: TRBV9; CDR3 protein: ASSVGDLTGELF
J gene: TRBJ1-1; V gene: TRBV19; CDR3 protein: ASTLRGLLGTEAF
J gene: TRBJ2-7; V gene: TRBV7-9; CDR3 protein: ASSSSRDSGTVSSYEQY
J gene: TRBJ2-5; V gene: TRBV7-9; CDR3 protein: ASSSRSGSQETQY
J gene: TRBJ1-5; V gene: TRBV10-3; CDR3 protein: AISESKGYQPQH
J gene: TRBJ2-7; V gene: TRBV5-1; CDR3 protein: ASSPIDRAEQY
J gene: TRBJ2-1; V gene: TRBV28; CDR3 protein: ASSPRTSGRANEQF
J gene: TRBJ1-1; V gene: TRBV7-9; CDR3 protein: ASSPPTLEGRAF
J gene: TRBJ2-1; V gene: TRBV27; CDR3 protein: ASSLLAGGNEQF
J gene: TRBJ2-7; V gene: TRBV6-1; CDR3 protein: ASSDGDGHFTYEQY
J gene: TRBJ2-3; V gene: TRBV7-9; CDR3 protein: ASSLAPSGSRTDTQY
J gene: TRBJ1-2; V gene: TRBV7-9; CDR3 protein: ASSLGGRIHRGYT
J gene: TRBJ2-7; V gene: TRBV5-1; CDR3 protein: ASSFRTGYEQY
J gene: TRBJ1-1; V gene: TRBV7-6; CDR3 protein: ASSHSGTLGTEAF
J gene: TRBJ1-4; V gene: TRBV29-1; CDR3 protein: SVQGGTTNEKLF
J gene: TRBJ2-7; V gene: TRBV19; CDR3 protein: ASSISGGRGEQY
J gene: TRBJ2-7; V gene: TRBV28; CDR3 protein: ASRAFFGDYEQY